A single sample gave rise to the 2 T cell receptor beta chains below, sequenced in a study of T cell repertoires in cytomegalovirus infection. These receptors are not linked to any known antigen. From the reads, TCRdb called clonotypes with MiXCR, one entry per CDR3 protein. The top ten clones hold approximately 33% of a sample with 90,000 to 130,000 distinct CDR3 sequences, 9.5% to 13% of them seen once. Sequenced input: PBMCs, sequenced either directly or after in vitro stimulation (not recorded which). The receptors derive from a human donor in good health (CMV status not recorded). Some clones in this sample may be carry-over from other donors' samples.

This clonotype was observed a few times. The chain employs TRBV4-2 and TRBJ1-3; D may be TRBD1 (5 bases). Trimming pared 0 bases from V and 2 bases from J, leaving 5 bases between. Germline values: CDR1 LGHNA, CDR2 YNFKEQ. The CDR3 runs 14 residues. CDR3 protein: CASSQEGAGNTIYF. The CDR3 DNA reads TGTGCCAGCAGCCAAGAGGGGGCTGGAAACACCATATATTTT.

This clonotype turned up a few times. This chain joins TRBV2 and TRBJ2-5; the D gene is possibly TRBD1 (5 bases). The germline V gene encodes CDR1 SNHLY and CDR2 FYNNEI. Trimming took off 4 bases at V and 5 bases at J, with 14 bases between the two ends. The CDR3 is 14 residues long. The CDR3 protein is CASSGTLLDETQYF. The CDR3 nucleotides read TGTGCCAGCAGTGGGACACTTCTGGATGAGACCCAGTACTTC.